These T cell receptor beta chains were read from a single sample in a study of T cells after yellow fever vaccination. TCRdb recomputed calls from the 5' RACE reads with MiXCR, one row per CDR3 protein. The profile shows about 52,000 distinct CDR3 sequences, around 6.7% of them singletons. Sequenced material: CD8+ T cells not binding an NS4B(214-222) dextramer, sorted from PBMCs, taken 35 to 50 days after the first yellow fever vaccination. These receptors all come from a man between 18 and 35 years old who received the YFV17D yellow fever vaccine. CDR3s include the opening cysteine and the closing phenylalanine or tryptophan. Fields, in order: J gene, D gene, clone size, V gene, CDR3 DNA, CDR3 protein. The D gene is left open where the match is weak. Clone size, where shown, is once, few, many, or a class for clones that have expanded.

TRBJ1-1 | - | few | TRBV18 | TGTGCCAGCTCACCACCTGGGCGGGCAGTTTTGAACACTGAAGCTTTCTTT | CASSPPGRAVLNTEAFF
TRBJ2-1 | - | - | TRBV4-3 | TGCGCCAGCAGCCCGGCAGCATTCTCCTACAATGAGCAGTTCTTC | CASSPAAFSYNEQFF
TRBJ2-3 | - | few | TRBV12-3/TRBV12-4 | TGTGCCAGCGCGAGAGGGGGGGCCGCAGATACGCAGTATTTT | CASARGGAADTQYF
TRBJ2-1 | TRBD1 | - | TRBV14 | TGTGCCAGCAGCGAAGGGACAGGGGGTACCTACAATGAGCAGTTCTTC | CASSEGTGGTYNEQFF
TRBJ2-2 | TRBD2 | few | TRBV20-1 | TGCTGTGCTATCGGACTAGCGGGGGGGCGGGTCACCGGGGAGCTGTTTTTT | CCAIGLAGGRVTGELFF
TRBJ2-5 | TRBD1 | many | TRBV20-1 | TGCAGTGCTAGAGATGTCGGGACAGAAGAGACCCAGTACTTC | CSARDVGTEETQYF
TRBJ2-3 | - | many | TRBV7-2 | TGTGCCAGCAGCCTACGACGAGCTCTTCTCGAGACAGATACGCAGTATTTT | CASSLRRALLETDTQYF
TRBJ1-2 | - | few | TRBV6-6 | TGTGCCAGCACCGATGGGGGTGATGGCTACACCTTC | CASTDGGDGYTF
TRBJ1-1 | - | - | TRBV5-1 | TGCGCCAGCAGCACCGAACAGGTAGTGAACACTGAAGCTTTCTTT | CASSTEQVVNTEAFF
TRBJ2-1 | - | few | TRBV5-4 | TGTGCCAGCAGCGACGAGAATGTTGAGCAGTTCTTC | CASSDENVEQFF
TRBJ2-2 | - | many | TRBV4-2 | TGTGCCAGCAGCTCACTAGGAAACACCGGGGAGCTGTTTTTT | CASSSLGNTGELFF
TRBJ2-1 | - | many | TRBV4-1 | TGCGCCAGCAGCCAAGTAGTCACCACCGATGAGCAGTTCTTC | CASSQVVTTDEQFF
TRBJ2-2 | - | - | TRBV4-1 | TGCGCCAGCAGCCAAGTCCTGAACGGGGAGCTGTTTTTT | CASSQVLNGELFF
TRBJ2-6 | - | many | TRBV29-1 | TGCAGCGGAGGGGAAACTGGGGCCAACGTCCTGACTTTC | CSGGETGANVLTF
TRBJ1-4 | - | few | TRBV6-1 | TGTGCCAGCAGAACAGGGAGGGGTGAAAAACTGTTTTTT | CASRTGRGEKLFF
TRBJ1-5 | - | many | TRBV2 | TGTGCCAGCAGCGGGACTCGGGATGAGTGGAATCAGCCCCAGCATTTT | CASSGTRDEWNQPQHF
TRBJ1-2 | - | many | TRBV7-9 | TGTGCCAGCAGCCGTGTGGGCAGGAGTAAAAACTATGGCTACACCTTC | CASSRVGRSKNYGYTF
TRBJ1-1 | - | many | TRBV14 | TGTGCCAGCAGCCAAGTTCGGGGGTCGGACACTGAAGCTTTCTTT | CASSQVRGSDTEAFF
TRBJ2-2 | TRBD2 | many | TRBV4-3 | TGCGCCAGCAGCCAAGTTTTGGGACTAGTCACCGGGGAGCTGTTTTTT | CASSQVLGLVTGELFF
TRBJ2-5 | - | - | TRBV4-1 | TGCGCCAGCAGCCAAGATCCGGGGCCAGAGACCCAGTACTTC | CASSQDPGPETQYF
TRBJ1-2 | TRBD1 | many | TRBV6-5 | TGTGCCAGCGGGACAGGGGGCTTCTATGGCTACACCTTC | CASGTGGFYGYTF
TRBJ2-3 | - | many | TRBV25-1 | TGTGCCAGCAGTGAAAACGGGGGCAGAGTGGGGACAGATACGCAGTATTTT | CASSENGGRVGTDTQYF
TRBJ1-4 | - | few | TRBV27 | TGTGCCAGCGCTCCCAAGACAGGAGTAGTGGAAAAACTGTTTTTT | CASAPKTGVVEKLFF
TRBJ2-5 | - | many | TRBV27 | TGTGCCAGCAGTTTACGCCGGGGGCCTTGGGAAAAAGAGACCCAGTACTTC | CASSLRRGPWEKETQYF
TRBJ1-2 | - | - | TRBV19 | TGTGCCAGTAGCCTCCGCCGGCAGGTTTGGGACTATGGCTACACCTTC | CASSLRRQVWDYGYTF
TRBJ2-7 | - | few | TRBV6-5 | TGTGCCAGCAGTTACTCGGGACCTACCCCCTACGAGCAGTACTTC | CASSYSGPTPYEQYF
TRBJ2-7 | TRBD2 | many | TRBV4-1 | TGCGCCAGCAGCCAGGTAGCGGGGAGGTACGAGCAGTACTTC | CASSQVAGRYEQYF
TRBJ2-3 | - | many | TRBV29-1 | TGCAGCGTTGTCGAAGTGGGGGGGCAAGATACGCAGTATTTT | CSVVEVGGQDTQYF
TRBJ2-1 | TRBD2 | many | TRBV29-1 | TGCAGCGTTGAACTTCCGACTAGCGGGGGGTCGAGGTACAATGAGCAGTTCTTC | CSVELPTSGGSRYNEQFF
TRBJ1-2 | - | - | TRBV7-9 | TGTGCCAGCAGCTTTCCAGGGGATGGCTACACCTTC | CASSFPGDGYTF
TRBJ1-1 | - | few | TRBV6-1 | TGTGCCAGCAGCCCCTACGGGGGACGTTCTGAAGCTTTCTTT | CASSPYGGRSEAFF
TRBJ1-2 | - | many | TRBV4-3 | TGCGCCAGCAGCCAAGATCGGGCAGGGCGATATGGCTACACCTTC | CASSQDRAGRYGYTF
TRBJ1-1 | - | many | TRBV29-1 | TGCAGCGTCCAAAACACGAACACTGAAGCTTTCTTT | CSVQNTNTEAFF
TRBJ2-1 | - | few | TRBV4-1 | TGCGCCAGCACCCTGGACAGCGGGGCCTACAATGAGCAGTTCTTC | CASTLDSGAYNEQFF
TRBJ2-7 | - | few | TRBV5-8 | TGTGCCAGCAGCTTGGAGAAGGGCAGGGACTACGAGCAGTACTTC | CASSLEKGRDYEQYF
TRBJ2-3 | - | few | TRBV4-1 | TGCGCCAGCAGGGGTAGTCTTTCGGATACGCAGTATTTT | CASRGSLSDTQYF
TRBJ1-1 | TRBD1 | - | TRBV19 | TGTGCCAGTAGTTCGACAGGGGCGTGGACTGAAGCTTTCTTT | CASSSTGAWTEAFF
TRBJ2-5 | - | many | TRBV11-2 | TGTGCCAGCAGCTTAGGTTGGGACGGGGCAGAGACCCAGTACTTC | CASSLGWDGAETQYF
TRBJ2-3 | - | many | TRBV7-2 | TGTGCCAGCAGCTCCACAATAGATACGCAGTATTTT | CASSSTIDTQYF
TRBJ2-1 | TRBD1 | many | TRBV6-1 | TGTGCCAGCAGTGAACTCGGGACAGGGATCTATGAGCAGTTCTTC | CASSELGTGIYEQFF
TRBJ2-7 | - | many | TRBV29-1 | TGCAGCGTTTTGGACTGGGTTCTGTACTTC | CSVLDWVLYF
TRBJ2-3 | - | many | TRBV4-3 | TGCGCCAGCAGCCACGGCTACGGCACAGATACGCAGTATTTT | CASSHGYGTDTQYF
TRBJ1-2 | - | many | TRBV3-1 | TGTGCCAGCAGCCTGGACGGGTCCTATGGCTACACCTTC | CASSLDGSYGYTF
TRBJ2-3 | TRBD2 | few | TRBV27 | TGTGCCAACGACAGGACTAGCGGGTACTGCACAGATACGCAGTATTTT | CANDRTSGYCTDTQYF
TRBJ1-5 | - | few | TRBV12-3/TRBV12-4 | TGTGCCAGCAGTTTAGGTTCAGTAGAGGTTAATCAGCCCCAGCATTTT | CASSLGSVEVNQPQHF
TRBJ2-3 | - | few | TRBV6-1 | TGTGCCAGCAGTGAACGGCCCCTCTATAGCACAGATACGCAGTATTTT | CASSERPLYSTDTQYF
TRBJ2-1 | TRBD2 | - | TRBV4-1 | TGCGCCAGCAGCCGGAGGGGGGTAGCGGGGGGCAATGAGCAGTTCTTC | CASSRRGVAGGNEQFF
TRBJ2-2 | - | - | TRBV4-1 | TGCGCCAGCAGCCAAGTGGGGGGGGACATCAACACCGGGGAGCTGTTTTTT | CASSQVGGDINTGELFF
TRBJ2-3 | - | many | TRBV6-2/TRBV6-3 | TGTGCCAGCAGTTACGCGTGGGGCACAGATACGCAGTATTTT | CASSYAWGTDTQYF
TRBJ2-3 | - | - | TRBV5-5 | TGTGCCAGCAGCTTGGCCGAACTACCTGGTACAGATACGCAGTATTTT | CASSLAELPGTDTQYF
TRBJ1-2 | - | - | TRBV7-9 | TGTGCCGGCAGCCCGACGACAGCCTATGGCTACACCTTC | CAGSPTTAYGYTF
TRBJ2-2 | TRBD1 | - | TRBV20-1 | TGCAGTGCTTGGGACAGAACCACCGGGGAGCTGTTTTTT | CSAWDRTTGELFF
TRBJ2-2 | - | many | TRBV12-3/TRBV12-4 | TGTGCCAGCAGTTTCCAGGGGAACACCGGGGAGCTGTTTTTT | CASSFQGNTGELFF